The 15 T cell receptor beta chains reported below all come from one sample, sequenced in a study of T cell clonality in common variable immunodeficiency. This table comes from immunoSEQ multiplex PCR, and its TCRdb copy is limited to in-frame clones, with some not included. This sample includes 40,000 to 50,000 clones with no singletons; its ten biggest clones take up roughly a tenth. Sequenced input: peripheral blood mononuclear cells. These receptors came from a person aged 18 to 70 in good health.

This clone showed up many times. The CDR3 spells CASSPQGYNEQFF. The part of the CDR3 DNA that was read is TGTGCCAGCAGCCCTCAGGGGTACAATGAG. This rearrangement joins TRBV9 to TRBJ2-1; D is perhaps TRBD1 (6 bases). The read gets to within 3 residues of the CDR3 end, and the germline J gene fills in the rest. V lost 4 bases and J lost 4, with 9 bases in between. The CDR3 contains 13 residues. Germline values: CDR1 SGDLS, CDR2 YYNGEE.

This clone has a count of ten or more. The missing CDR3 end, 3 residues past where the read stops, is filled in from the germline J gene. The chain has TRBV13 and TRBJ2-5, with a possible D match to TRBD1 (5 bases). Trimming left V 1 base short and J 7 bases short, with 16 bases between. The CDR3 is made up of 15 amino acids. Germline CDR1 PRHDT, CDR2 FYEKMQ (reference sequence). CDR3 DNA, as far as it was read: TGTGCCAGCAGCTTAGAGACAGCCTTGGGTGTGACC. As protein: CASSLETALGVT. The whole CDR3 sequence reads CASSLETALGVTQYF.

This clone was observed at least ten times. Coverage ceases 3 residues before the CDR3 finishes, and the germline J gene fills in the end. This chain joins TRBV2 and TRBJ2-4, with 15 nucleotides matching TRBD2. Per germline, CDR1 SNHLY and CDR2 FYNNEI. The CDR3 sequence is 17 residues long. J was trimmed by 8 bases and V by 6 bases; bases with no gene match: 11. The sequenced part of the CDR3 DNA is TGTGCCAGCAGGGCTGAGTCGGGACTAGCGGGGGGATACATT. Encoded protein: CASRAESGLAGGYI. The whole CDR3 sequence reads CASRAESGLAGGYIQYF.

This clone was observed at least ten times. CDR3 sequence reads: CASNLGGVQGEKLFF. The part of the CDR3 DNA that was read is TGCGCCAGCAACCTTGGGGGGGTACAGGGCGAAAAA. The rearrangement links TRBV5-1 to TRBJ1-4; TRBD1 might be the D (6 bases). Read sequence stops 3 residues before the CDR3 end, and the germline J gene provides the missing end. Germline values: CDR1 SGHRS, CDR2 YFSETQ. V lost 6 bases, J lost 8 bases, and 20 bases lay in between. This CDR3 region has 15 residues.

This clone was seen at least ten times. Compared with germline, one end of the junction differs, possibly owing to a read error. The read terminates 3 residues before the CDR3 end, so the remaining end is supplied by the germline J gene. The V gene is TRBV4-2, the J gene TRBJ2-3; TRBD1 matches at 7 bases. The germline V gene has CDR1 LGHNA and CDR2 YNFKEQ. This CDR3 is built from 15 residues. CDR3 DNA, as far as it was read: TGCGCCAGCAGCCAAGATATCAGGGGGACAGATACG. Amino acids: CASSQDIRGTDT. The full CDR3 protein reads CASSQDIRGTDTQYF.

This clone was seen at least ten times. The CDR3 region is CASSPGGIDYGYTF. The CDR3 bases that were read are TGTGCCAGCAGCCCAGGGGGCATTGACTATGGC. V gene TRBV7-3 combines with J gene TRBJ1-2, with 8 bases lining up with TRBD1. The read stops 3 residues short of the end of the CDR3; the missing end is completed from the germline J gene. Germline CDR1 is SGHTA and CDR2 is FQGTGA. The CDR3 is 14 amino acids. J lost 3 bases, V lost 5 bases, and 5 bases had no gene match. The entire variable domain, with the rest obtained from reference TRBV7-3 and TRBJ1-2, is as follows: GAGVSQTPSNKVTEKGKYVELRCDPISGHTALYWYRQSLGQGPEFLIYFQGTGAADDSGLPNDRFFAVRPEGSVSTLKIQRTERGDSAVYLCASSPGGIDYGYTFGSGTRLTVV.

This clone was recorded many times. The CDR3 end lies 3 residues beyond the end of the read and is filled in from the germline J gene. The chain is built from TRBV5-1 and TRBJ2-5; D is perhaps TRBD2 (7 bases). Germline V gene sequence: CDR1 SGHRS, CDR2 YFSETQ. This CDR3 contains 13 residues. Deletions cut 5 bases from V and 2 bases from J, with 10 bases between. Incomplete CDR3 DNA: TGCGCCAGCAGGAGGGGGGGGCAAGAGACC. Its protein is CASRRGGQET. The entire CDR3 is CASRRGGQETQYF.

As regards this clone: The read terminates 3 residues ahead of where the CDR3 ends, so the germline J gene completes it. This sequence joins TRBV10-2 and TRBJ2-1, with TRBD2 matching over 13 bases. The junction had 4 bases not matched to a gene; V was cut back by 5 bases and J by 3 bases. This CDR3 is built from 16 residues. The germline V gene encodes CDR1 WSHSY and CDR2 SAAADI. This CDR3 reads CASSSRTSGSYNEQFF. CDR3 DNA, as far as it was read: TGCGCCAGCAGTAGTCGGACTAGCGGGAGCTACAATGAG.

This clone came up many times. Read data end 3 residues before the CDR3 end; the end is taken from the germline J gene. This chain links TRBV19 with TRBJ2-1; 15 nucleotides match TRBD2. V lost 3 bases and J lost 9; bases outside the gene matches: 12. The CDR3 consists of 18 residues. The germline V gene encodes CDR1 LNHDA and CDR2 SQIVND (reference sequence). CDR3: CASSIFRTSGGAVGEQFF. CDR3 DNA, as far as it was read: TGTGCCAGTAGTATTTTTAGGACTAGCGGGGGGGCGGTTGGTGAG.

At least ten counts were recorded for this clone. The sequenced fragment ends 3 residues before the CDR3 boundary, so the rest is inferred from the germline J gene. The chain links TRBV6-2 or TRBV6-3 to TRBJ2-5; 8 bases fit TRBD2. The CDR3 loop spans 16 amino acids. From germline, CDR1 is MNHEY and CDR2 SVGEGT. The V and J ends lost 1 base and 1 base, in that order; junction bases with no gene match: 5. The CDR3 loop reads CASSYWVAGTQETQYF. CDR3 DNA (partial): TGTGCCAGCAGTTACTGGGTAGCGGGGACCCAAGAGACC.

This clone was observed at least ten times. The sequenced fragment ends 3 residues before the CDR3 boundary, so the rest is inferred from the germline J gene. The rearrangement links TRBV12-3 or TRBV12-4 to TRBJ1-5, with D possibly being TRBD1 (5 bases). Trimming removed 6 bases at V and 2 bases at J, with 14 bases between. CDR3 length equals 15 residues. The CDR3 bases that were read are TGTGCCAGCAGCCCTGGACAAGGGGGCAATCAGCCC. It encodes CASSPGQGGNQP. The full CDR3 protein reads CASSPGQGGNQPQHF.

This clone was detected many times. The CDR3 goes on 3 residues after the read ends, and that part is filled in from the germline J gene. The rearrangement links TRBV30 to TRBJ2-2, with 8 bases lining up with TRBD2. Germline CDR1 and CDR2: GTSNPN and SVGIG (reference sequence). Losses at the gene ends were 7 bases for V and 6 bases for J; bases not matched to a gene: 10. CDR3 size: 14 residues. The sequenced CDR3 bases are TGTGCCTCTAACGAGCGGGAGTGGTCCGGGGAG. As protein: CASNEREWSGE. The complete CDR3 reads CASNEREWSGELFF.

This clone occurred many times. The observed sequence ends 3 residues before the CDR3 terminus, with the missing tail filled in from the germline J gene. This chain uses TRBV7-2 with TRBJ2-3; perhaps TRBD2 as D (6 bases). The CDR3 sequence is 14 residues long. The V end lost 5 bases, the J end lost 2 bases, and 11 bases lay between the germline ends. Per germline, CDR1 SGHTA and CDR2 FQGNSA. CDR3 loop: CASSPDYYTDTQYF. Partial CDR3 DNA: TGTGCCAGCAGCCCGGACTATTACACAGATACG.

In this sample, this clone turned up many times. CDR3 protein: CASSSGGATDTQYF. CDR3 DNA (partial): TGTGCCAGCAGTAGCGGGGGGGCCACAGATACG. This rearrangement joins TRBV6-4 to TRBJ2-3; 10 bases agree with TRBD2. The missing CDR3 end, 3 residues past where the read stops, is filled in from the germline J gene. The V gene's germline CDR1 is MRHNA and CDR2 SNTAGT. V lost 5 bases to trimming and J lost 2 bases; unmatched junction nucleotides: 1. The length of the CDR3 is 14 residues.

Many counts were recorded for this clone. The read comes to an end 3 residues before the CDR3 does, leaving the germline J gene to fill in the end. The V gene is TRBV2, the J gene TRBJ1-4; D might be TRBD1 (5 bases). Trimming left V 6 bases short and J 7 bases short, with 12 bases between. Germline values: CDR1 SNHLY, CDR2 FYNNEI. The CDR3 loop spans 13 amino acids. The CDR3 region is CASRRGVGEKLFF. The CDR3 bases that were read are TGTGCCAGCAGGAGGGGTGTCGGTGAAAAA.